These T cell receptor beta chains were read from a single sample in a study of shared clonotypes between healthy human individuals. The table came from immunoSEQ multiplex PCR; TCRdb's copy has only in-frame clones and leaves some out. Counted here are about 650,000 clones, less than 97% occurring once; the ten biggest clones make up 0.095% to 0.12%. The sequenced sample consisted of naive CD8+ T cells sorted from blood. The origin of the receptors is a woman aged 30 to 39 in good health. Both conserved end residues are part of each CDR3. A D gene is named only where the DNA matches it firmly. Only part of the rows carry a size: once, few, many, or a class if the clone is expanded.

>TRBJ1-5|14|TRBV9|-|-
TGTGCCAGCAGCGCGACCGGCAGCAATCAGCCCCAGCATTTT
CASSATGSNQPQHF
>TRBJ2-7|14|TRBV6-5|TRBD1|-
TGTGCCAGCAGCTATGGACAGGGTCCCTACGAGCAGTACTTC
CASSYGQGPYEQYF
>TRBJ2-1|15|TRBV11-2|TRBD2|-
TGTGCCAGCAGCTTAGGGTCTAGCGGATACAATGAGCAGTTCTTC
CASSLGSSGYNEQFF
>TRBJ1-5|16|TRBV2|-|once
TGTGCCAGCAGTGAAGCAAGGCAGGGAAGTGGACAGCCCCAGCATTTT
CASSEARQGSGQPQHF
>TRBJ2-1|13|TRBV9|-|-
TGTGCCAGCAGCGCCTCGGACGGCAATGAGCAGTTCTTC
CASSASDGNEQFF
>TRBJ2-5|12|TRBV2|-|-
TGTGCCAGCAGCAGGGGACAAGAGACCCAGTACTTC
CASSRGQETQYF
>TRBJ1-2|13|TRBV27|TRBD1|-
TGTGCCAGCAGTTTGAGGGGGCAGGATGGCTACACCTTC
CASSLRGQDGYTF
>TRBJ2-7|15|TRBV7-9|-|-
TGTGCCAGCAGCTTAGCGCCGACTAGGAGCTACGAGCAGTACTTC
CASSLAPTRSYEQYF
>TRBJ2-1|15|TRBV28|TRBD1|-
TGTGCCAGCAGTTGGGGACAGGGGCCTTGGAATGAGCAGTTCTTC
CASSWGQGPWNEQFF
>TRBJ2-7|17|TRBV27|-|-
TGTGCCAGCAGTTTATTGGCAGGGGAGGGGATCTCCTACGAGCAGTACTTC
CASSLLAGEGISYEQYF
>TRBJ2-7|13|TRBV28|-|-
TGTGCCAGCAGTTTAAAATTAGCCCGACAGCAGTACTTC
CASSLKLARQQYF
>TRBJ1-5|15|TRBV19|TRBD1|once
TGTGCCAGTAGGGCCCCGGGACAGAGCAATCAGCCCCAGCATTTT
CASRAPGQSNQPQHF
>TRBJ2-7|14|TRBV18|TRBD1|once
TGTGCCAGCTCACCTCGGGACAGGGTAATCGAGCAGTACTTC
CASSPRDRVIEQYF
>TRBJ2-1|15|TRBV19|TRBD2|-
TGTGCCAGTAGTATCACGGGGGGCTCCTACAATGAGCAGTTCTTC
CASSITGGSYNEQFF
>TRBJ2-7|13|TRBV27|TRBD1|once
TGTGCCAGCAGTTACTACAGGGGGCACGAGCAGTACTTC
CASSYYRGHEQYF
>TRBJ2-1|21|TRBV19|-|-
TGTGCCAGTAGTAGAAGAACGGGACAGGTTGAGCGGGAGGCCAGCTACAATGAGCAGTTCTTC
CASSRRTGQVEREASYNEQFF
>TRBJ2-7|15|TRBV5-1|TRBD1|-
TGCGCCAGCAGCTGGACAGGGGGTACCACCTACGAGCAGTACTTC
CASSWTGGTTYEQYF
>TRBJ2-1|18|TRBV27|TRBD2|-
TGTGCCACATCACTGACTAGCGGGAGGGCGAGGGCCTACAATGAGCAGTTCTTC
CATSLTSGRARAYNEQFF
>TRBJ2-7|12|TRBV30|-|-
TGTGCCTGGAGTGCGCAGGGTAACGAGCAGTACTTC
CAWSAQGNEQYF
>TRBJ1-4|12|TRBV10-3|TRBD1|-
TGTGCCACACGCGAGGACAGGGCGAAACTGTTTTTT
CATREDRAKLFF
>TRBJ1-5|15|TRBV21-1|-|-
TGTGCCAGCAGCAACGAGGGGACAGTCCCCGAGCCCCAGCATTTT
CASSNEGTVPEPQHF
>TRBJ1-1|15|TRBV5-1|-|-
TGCGCCAGCAGCTTGGTTACCGTTGCTAACACTGAAGCTTTCTTT
CASSLVTVANTEAFF
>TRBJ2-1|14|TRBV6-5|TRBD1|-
TGTGCCAGCTGTAGTGACAGGGGCCCAAATGAGCAGTTCTTC
CASCSDRGPNEQFF
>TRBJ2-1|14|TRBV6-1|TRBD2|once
TGTGCCAGCAGCTACGGACTAGCGGGGAATGAGCAGTTCTTC
CASSYGLAGNEQFF
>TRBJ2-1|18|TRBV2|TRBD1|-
TGTGCCAGCAGTGAAGTGGGACAGACCCTAAGCTCCTACAATGAGCAGTTCTTC
CASSEVGQTLSSYNEQFF
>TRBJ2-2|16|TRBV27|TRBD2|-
TGTGCCACAAAAACCGGGACTAGTGCCGGCACCGGGGAGCTGTTTTTT
CATKTGTSAGTGELFF
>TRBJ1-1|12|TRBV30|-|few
TGTGCCTGGAGTGTACTCAACAGTGAAGCTTTCTTT
CAWSVLNSEAFF
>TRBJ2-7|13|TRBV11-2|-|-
TGTGCCAGCTCATCCTGGCGGTATTACGAGCAGTACTTC
CASSSWRYYEQYF
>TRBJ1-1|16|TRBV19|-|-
TGTGCCAGTACCCCAAGGTGGGGACGGACGAACACTGAAGCTTTCTTT
CASTPRWGRTNTEAFF
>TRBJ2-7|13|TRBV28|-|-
TGTGCCAGCAGATCGGACAGTCCCTACGAGCAGTACTTC
CASRSDSPYEQYF
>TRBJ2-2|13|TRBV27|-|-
TGTGCCAGCCAAAGGGACTTCACCGGGGAGCTGTTTTTT
CASQRDFTGELFF
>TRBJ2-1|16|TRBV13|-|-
TGTGCCAGCAGCTTAGTCCGGCGGGACAGCTACAATGAGCAGTTCTTC
CASSLVRRDSYNEQFF
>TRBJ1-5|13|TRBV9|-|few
TGTGCCAGCAGCGCCCATAGCAATCAGCCCCAGCATTTT
CASSAHSNQPQHF
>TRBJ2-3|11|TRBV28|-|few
TGTGCCAGCAGTTTTAGGGATACGCAGTATTTT
CASSFRDTQYF
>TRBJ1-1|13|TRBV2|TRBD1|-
TGTGCCAGCAGGGGACAGGGGGCCACTGAAGCTTTCTTT
CASRGQGATEAFF
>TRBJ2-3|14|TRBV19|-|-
TGTGCCAGTAGTATCTTCGCCTTCACAGATACGCAGTATTTT
CASSIFAFTDTQYF
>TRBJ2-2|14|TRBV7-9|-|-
TGTGCCAGCAGGCGTCCCACGGGTACCGGGGAGCTGTTTTTT
CASRRPTGTGELFF
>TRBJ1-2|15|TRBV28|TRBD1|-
TGTGCCAGCAGTTTCCGGACAGGGGCCAACTATGGCTACACCTTC
CASSFRTGANYGYTF
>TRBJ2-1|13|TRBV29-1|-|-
TGCAGCGTTGGCCCCGCAGGTTACAATGAGCAGTTCTTC
CSVGPAGYNEQFF
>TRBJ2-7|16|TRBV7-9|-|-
TGTGCCAGCAGCCCCTCAGGGACAGCGGGGCCCTACGAGCAGTACTTC
CASSPSGTAGPYEQYF
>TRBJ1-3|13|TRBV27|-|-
TGTGCCAGCAGTCCCGCTACTGGAAACACCATATATTTT
CASSPATGNTIYF